Reported below is one T cell receptor (beta chain). The sample originates from a study of shared clonotypes between healthy human individuals. This CDR3 is built from 16 residues. CDR1 is SGHDT and CDR2 is YYEEEE in the germline V gene. J was trimmed by 7 bases and V by 0 bases; bases with no gene match: 12. Measured with immunoSEQ multiplex PCR; TCRdb has only the in-frame clones, and not every one. This table has about 1,900,000 clones, about 95% appearing once. Terminally differentiated effector memory CD45RA+ cells were left out of the naive CD8 fraction, which was CD45RO-negative and positively selected for CCR7.

The chain has TRBV5-6 and TRBJ2-7, with 8 bases aligning to TRBD1. Sample: naive CD8+ T cells sorted from blood. This TCR derives from a man between 18 and 29 years old in good health. CDR3 loop: CASSLGGTGSWGEQYF. CDR3 nucleotides: TGTGCCAGCAGCTTGGGTGGGACAGGATCATGGGGTGAGCAGTACTTC.